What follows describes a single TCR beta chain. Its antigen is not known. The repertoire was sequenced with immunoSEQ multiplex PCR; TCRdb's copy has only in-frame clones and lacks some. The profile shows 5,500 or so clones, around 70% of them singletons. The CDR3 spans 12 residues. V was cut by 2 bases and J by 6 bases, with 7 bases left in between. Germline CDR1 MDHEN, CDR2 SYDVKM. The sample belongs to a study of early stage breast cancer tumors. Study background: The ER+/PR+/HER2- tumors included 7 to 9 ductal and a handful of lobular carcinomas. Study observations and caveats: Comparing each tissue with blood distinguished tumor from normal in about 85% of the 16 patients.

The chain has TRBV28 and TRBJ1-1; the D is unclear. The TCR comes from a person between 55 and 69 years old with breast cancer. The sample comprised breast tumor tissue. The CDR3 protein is CASSLPLAEAFF. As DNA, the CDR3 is TGTGCCAGCAGTTTACCCCTCGCTGAAGCTTTCTTT.